A single sample gave rise to the 17 T cell receptor beta chains below, sequenced in a study of CXCR3 chemokines and chemotherapy response in bladder cancer. TCRdb re-called the PCR reads with MiXCR, one entry per CDR3 protein. This table has 3,000 to 3,500 distinct CDR3 sequences, approximately 26% appearing once. The specimen was taken from a patient whose treatment included neoadjuvant chemotherapy. These receptors originate from a human donor with bladder cancer that did not respond to neoadjuvant chemotherapy.

The V and J genes are TRBV6-2 or TRBV6-3 and TRBJ1-5, with 8 bases fitting TRBD1. Germline V gives CDR1 MNHEY, CDR2 SVGEGT. V was pared by 5 bases and J by 4 bases, with 10 bases of the junction left unmatched. The CDR3 consists of 16 residues. The CDR3 loop is CASSIGTGIGNQPQHF. The CDR3 DNA reads TGTGCCAGCAGTATAGGGACAGGTATTGGGAATCAGCCCCAGCATTTT.

A remark on this clonotype: This probably arose from a read error, given a far larger clone one base away. The chain is built from TRBV10-3 and TRBJ1-6; the D is unclear. V was pared by 0 bases and J by 7 bases, with 10 bases between. This CDR3 spans 15 amino acids. Germline CDR1 ENHRY, CDR2 SYGVKD. CDR3 protein: CAISESTSLNSPLHF. The DNA of the CDR3 is TGTGCCATCAGTGAGTCGACATCATTAAATTCACCCCTCCACTTT.

This clonotype showed up many times. V gene TRBV12-3 or TRBV12-4 combines with J gene TRBJ1-6; 7 positions agree with TRBD1. The CDR3 totals 16 residues. V was pared by 6 bases and J by 8 bases, with 13 bases of the junction left unmatched. The CDR3 loop is CASRGGNRGPYSPLHF. The CDR3 nucleotides are TGTGCCAGCAGGGGGGGGAACAGGGGACCCTATTCACCCCTCCACTTT.

The chain has TRBV6-2 or TRBV6-3 and TRBJ2-7, with 11 bases that match TRBD2. Germline V lookup: CDR1 MNHEY, CDR2 SVGEGT. The CDR3 totals 14 residues. V dropped 7 bases and J dropped 2; count of bases not matched to a gene: 4. For the CDR3, the DNA is TGTGCCAGCACCCCTAGCGGGGGGACCTACGAGCAGTACTTC. Its protein product is CASTPSGGTYEQYF.

Within the sample, this clonotype is medium-sized. The chain is built from TRBV19 and TRBJ2-1, with 8 bases aligning to TRBD1. The CDR3 contains 15 residues. J gave up 0 bases and V 5 bases, and 3 bases lay outside the gene matches. Germline lookup yields CDR1 LNHDA and CDR2 SQIVND (reference sequence). The CDR3 region has the DNA TGTGCCAGTAGTTCTGGGACAGGCTCCTACAATGAGCAGTTCTTC. Protein sequence: CASSSGTGSYNEQFF.

By sample share, this clonotype is medium-sized. V and J are TRBV7-2 and TRBJ2-3, with 7 bases matching TRBD1. CDR1 SGHTA and CDR2 FQGNSA come from the germline V gene. V was clipped by 8 bases and J by 2 bases; unmatched bases: 10. The CDR3 extends over 15 amino acids. In DNA form, the CDR3 reads TGTGCCAGCGATCCGGGACAGAGGTTCACAGATACGCAGTATTTT. It yields the protein CASDPGQRFTDTQYF.

The CDR3, as DNA: TGTGCCAGCAGACCTGACGGGGGGGCCTTCACAGATACGCAGTATTTT. It translates to CASRPDGGAFTDTQYF. The chain is built from TRBV6-2 or TRBV6-3 and TRBJ2-3; 8 bases map to TRBD2. The V segment lost 6 bases and the J segment 2 bases; nucleotides outside the gene matches: 10. The CDR3 is made up of 16 amino acids. From germline, CDR1 is MNHEY and CDR2 SVGEGT.

This clonotype rates as medium-sized. The J gene is TRBJ2-5, the V gene TRBV7-9; 10 bases line up with TRBD2. Germline CDR1 reads SEHNR; CDR2 reads FQNEAQ (reference sequence). The CDR3 is 14 amino acids. The V segment lost 6 bases and the J segment 5 bases; nucleotides outside the gene matches: 6. The CDR3 nucleotides are TGTGCCAGCAGTACAAGCGGGGGGGCTGAGACCCAGTACTTC. It specifies CASSTSGGAETQYF.

By share, this clonotype ranks as medium-sized. This sequence joins TRBV7-2 and TRBJ2-5; 9 bases line up with TRBD2. The trim removed 5 bases at V and 4 bases at J, leaving 17 bases unmatched. This CDR3 has 18 residues. CDR1 SGHTA and CDR2 FQGNSA come from the germline V gene. The CDR3 is CASSISPGGGAFGETQYF. The CDR3 DNA reads as TGTGCCAGCAGCATCTCCCCTGGCGGGGGGGCATTTGGAGAGACCCAGTACTTC.

The chain joins TRBV10-3 to TRBJ2-4; 9 bases are a match to TRBD1. The CDR3 extends over 14 amino acids. Trimming at V came to 2 bases and at J to 4 bases, leaving 0 bases not matched to a gene. Germline CDR1 and CDR2: ENHRY and SYGVKD. DNA of the CDR3: TGTGCCATCAGTGAGGGACAGGGGAAAAACATTCAGTACTTC. Protein product: CAISEGQGKNIQYF.

This clonotype came up many times. This chain links TRBV5-6 with TRBJ2-3; 9 bases line up with TRBD1. This CDR3 is 17 amino acids long. Trimming removed 0 bases from V and 2 bases from J; junction bases left unmatched: 7. The germline V gene has CDR1 SGHDT and CDR2 YYEEEE. The chain's CDR3 is CASSLGGGQGHTDTQYF. In DNA, the CDR3 is TGTGCCAGCAGCTTGGGGGGCGGACAGGGGCACACAGATACGCAGTATTTT.

This clonotype has ten or more counts. The chain links TRBV11-3 to TRBJ2-7; D is tentatively TRBD1 or TRBD2 (6 bases each). V dropped 3 bases and J dropped 2 bases, with 11 bases sitting between them. Per the germline V gene, CDR1 is SGHNT and CDR2 is YENEEA. This CDR3 has 14 residues. Written as DNA, the CDR3 is TGTGCCAGCAGCTTGTGGGGGGCGGCCTACGAGCAGTACTTC. Protein sequence: CASSLWGAAYEQYF.

By sample share, this clonotype is medium-sized (0.01 to 0.1%). This rearrangement joins TRBV29-1 to TRBJ1-1; 9 bases line up with TRBD1. There are 16 residues in the CDR3. Germline-derived CDR1 and CDR2 are SQVTM and ANQGSEA. The V and J ends lost 6 bases and 2 bases, in that order; junction bases with no gene match: 13. CDR3 region: CSVESDRGGDNTEAFF. CDR3 bases: TGCAGCGTGGAATCGGACAGGGGAGGCGATAACACTGAAGCTTTCTTT.

This clonotype is labeled as medium-sized (0.01 to 0.1%). This chain uses TRBV6-6 with TRBJ2-2; no reliable D call. CDR1 is MNHNY and CDR2 is SVGAGI in the germline V gene (reference sequence). V dropped 2 bases and J dropped 1 base, with 5 bases sitting between them. The CDR3 runs to 14 residues. The CDR3 coding sequence is TGTGCCAGCAGTTACGAACAGAACACCGGGGAGCTGTTTTTT. Translating gives CASSYEQNTGELFF.

This clonotype is medium-sized (0.01 to 0.1%) in the sample. This sequence joins TRBV6-6 and TRBJ2-2; 11 bases agree with TRBD2. CDR1 and CDR2 (germline): MNHNY, SVGAGI (reference sequence). CDR3 length: 17 amino acids. The V gene end was trimmed by 0 bases and the J gene end by 6 bases; junction bases not matched to a gene: 6. The DNA for the CDR3 is TGTGCCAGCAGTTACTCTCTGACTAGCGGGGACTCCGGGGAGCTGTTTTTT. Protein sequence: CASSYSLTSGDSGELFF.

In its sample, this clonotype is medium-sized. The gene calls are TRBV13 and TRBJ2-3, with unresolved D. CDR1 is PRHDT, CDR2 FYEKMQ, per germline (reference sequence). V dropped 5 bases and J dropped 0 bases, with 12 bases sitting between them. The CDR3 contains 15 residues. The DNA for the CDR3 is TGTGCCAGCAGCCGCAGGAAGACTAGCACAGATACGCAGTATTTT. The encoded protein is CASSRRKTSTDTQYF.

This clonotype is labeled as medium-sized. The chain combines TRBV27 with TRBJ2-5; TRBD1 matches 8 bases. Trimming at V came to 4 bases and at J to 2 bases, leaving 0 bases not matched to a gene. Germline CDR1 MNHEY, CDR2 SMNVEV (reference sequence). The CDR3 is 13 amino acids. CDR3 nucleotide sequence: TGTGCCAGCAGTTGGACAGGGCAAGAGACCCAGTACTTC. This gives the protein CASSWTGQETQYF.